This T cell receptor (beta chain) is drawn from a study of cytomegalovirus exposure and HLA in healthy donors. Points from the study as a whole: Specific recognition of CMV antigens was confirmed in vitro for three chains (all CMV-associated).

Concerning this clone: Its cognate antigen is unknown.

PCR was performed using 60 Vbeta and 13 Jbeta primers. Profiled with immunoSEQ multiplex PCR; TCRdb holds only in-frame clones, not every one. The sample has 80,000 to 95,000 clones; around 60% are singletons. The CDR3 is 12 amino acids. Per the germline V gene, CDR1 is SGHAT and CDR2 is FQNNGV. V was pared by 6 bases and J by 3 bases, with 9 bases between. While unrecorded immune exposures were likely, the donors were nominally healthy when sampled. The sample taken for sequencing was PBMCs. The V call is TRBV11-2, the J call TRBJ2-7; D perhaps matches TRBD1 (6 bases). The source is a human donor in good health. The CDR3 region has the DNA TGTGCCAGCAGGCCGGACAGCTACGAGCAGTACTTC. Its translation: CASRPDSYEQYF.